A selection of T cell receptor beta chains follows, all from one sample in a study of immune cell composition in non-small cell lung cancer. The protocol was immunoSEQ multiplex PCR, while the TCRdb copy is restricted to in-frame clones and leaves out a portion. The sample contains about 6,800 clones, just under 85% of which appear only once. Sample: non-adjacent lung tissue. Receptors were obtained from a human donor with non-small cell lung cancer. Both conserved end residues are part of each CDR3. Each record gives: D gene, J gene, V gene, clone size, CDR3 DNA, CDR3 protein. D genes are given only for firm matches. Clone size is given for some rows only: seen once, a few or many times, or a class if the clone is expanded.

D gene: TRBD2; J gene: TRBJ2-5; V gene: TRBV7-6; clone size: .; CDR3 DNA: TGTGCCAGCAGCTTAGCGCCTCTAGCGGGGGGGCTTGGTCAGTACTTC; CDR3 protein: CASSLAPLAGGLGQYF
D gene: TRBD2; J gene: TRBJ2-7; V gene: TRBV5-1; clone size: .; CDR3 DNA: TGCGCCAGCAGAGCGGGGGGTTACGAGCAGTACTTC; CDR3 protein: CASRAGGYEQYF
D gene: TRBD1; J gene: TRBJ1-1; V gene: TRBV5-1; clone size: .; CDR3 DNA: TGCGCCAGCAGCCCTCAAGGGGGCGCGTTCACTGAAGCTTTCTTT; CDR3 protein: CASSPQGGAFTEAFF
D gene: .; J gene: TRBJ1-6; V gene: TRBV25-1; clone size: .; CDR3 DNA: TGTGCCAGCAGACAGGGCGAATCACCCCTCCACTTT; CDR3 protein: CASRQGESPLHF
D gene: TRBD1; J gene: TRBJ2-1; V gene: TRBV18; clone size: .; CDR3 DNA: TGTGCCAGCTCACCTACCACAGGGGGTGGAGATGAGCAGTTCTTC; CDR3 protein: CASSPTTGGGDEQFF
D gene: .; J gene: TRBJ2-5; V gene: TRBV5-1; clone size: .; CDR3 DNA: TGCGCCAGCAGCTTGCAGGATATGGGGGAGACCCAGTACTTC; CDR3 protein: CASSLQDMGETQYF
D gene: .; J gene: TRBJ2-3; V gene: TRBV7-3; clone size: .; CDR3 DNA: TGTGCCAGCAGCTCCCTAGGGGGAGATACGCAGTATTTT; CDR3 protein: CASSSLGGDTQYF
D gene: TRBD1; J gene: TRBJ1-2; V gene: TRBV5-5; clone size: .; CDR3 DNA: TGTGCCAGCAGCTTGGGGACAGGGAGCTATGGCTACACCTTC; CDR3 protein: CASSLGTGSYGYTF
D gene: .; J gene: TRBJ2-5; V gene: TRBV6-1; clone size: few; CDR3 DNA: TGTGCCAGCAGTACCTCAGGGACCCAAGAGACCCAGTACTTC; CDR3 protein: CASSTSGTQETQYF
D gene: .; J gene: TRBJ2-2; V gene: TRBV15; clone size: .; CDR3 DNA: TGTGCCACCAGCAGGGGTTGGGGGGAGGCCGGGGAGCTGTTTTTT; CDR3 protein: CATSRGWGEAGELFF
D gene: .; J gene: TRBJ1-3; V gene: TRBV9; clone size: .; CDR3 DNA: TGTGCCAGCAGCGCGGACTCGACGGTGATGGTGAACACCATATATTTT; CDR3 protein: CASSADSTVMVNTIYF
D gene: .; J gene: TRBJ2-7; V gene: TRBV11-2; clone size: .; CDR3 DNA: TGTGCCAGCAGCTTAAGGAGACAGACCTACGAGCAGTACTTC; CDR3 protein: CASSLRRQTYEQYF
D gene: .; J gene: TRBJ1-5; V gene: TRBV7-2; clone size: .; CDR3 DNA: TGTGCCAGCAGCTTAGCGGGCGGGTTTAGCAATCAGCCCCAGCATTTT; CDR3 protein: CASSLAGGFSNQPQHF
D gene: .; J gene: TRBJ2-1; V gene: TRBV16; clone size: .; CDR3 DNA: TGTGCCAGCAGCCAATCGTTTCCCACATTCTTC; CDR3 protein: CASSQSFPTFF
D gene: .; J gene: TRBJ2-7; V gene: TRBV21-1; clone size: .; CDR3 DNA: TGTGCCAGCAGCAAAGCGAGAAAGTTGGGACAGCCAACTACCTCCTGGGAGCAGTACTTC; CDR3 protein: CASSKARKLGQPTTSWEQYF
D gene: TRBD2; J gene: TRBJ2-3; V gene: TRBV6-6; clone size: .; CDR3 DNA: TGTGCCAGCAGTCTGGGGGCTAGCGGGGCAGATACGCAGTATTTT; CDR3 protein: CASSLGASGADTQYF
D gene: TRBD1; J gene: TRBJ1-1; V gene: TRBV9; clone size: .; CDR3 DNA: TGTGCCAGCAGCGTCCAGGGACAGCTTAACACTGAAGCTTTCTTT; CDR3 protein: CASSVQGQLNTEAFF